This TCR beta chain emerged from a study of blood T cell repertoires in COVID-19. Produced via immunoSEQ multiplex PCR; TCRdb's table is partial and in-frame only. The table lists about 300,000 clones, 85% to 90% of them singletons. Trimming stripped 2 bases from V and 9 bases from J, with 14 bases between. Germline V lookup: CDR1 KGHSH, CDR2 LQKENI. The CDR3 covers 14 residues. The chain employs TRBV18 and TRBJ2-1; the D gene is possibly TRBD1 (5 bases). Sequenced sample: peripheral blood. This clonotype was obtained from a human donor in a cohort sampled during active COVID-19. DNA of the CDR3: TGTGCCAGCTCACCAGGGGCAGGTTCGGGTGAGCAGTTCTTC. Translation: CASSPGAGSGEQFF.